This T cell receptor beta chain was sequenced for a study of response to subunit inactivated influenza vaccine. Via MiXCR, TCRdb re-called the RT-PCR reads, giving one row per CDR3 protein. The table shows about 570,000 distinct CDR3 sequences, with approximately 10% occurring only once. CDR3 length: 13 amino acids. V was pared by 5 bases and J by 3 bases, with 8 bases between. The germline V gene encodes CDR1 MNHEY and CDR2 SMNVEV (reference sequence). The rearrangement uses TRBV27 and TRBJ2-1; the D call may be TRBD1 or TRBD2 (5 bases each). The material was PBMCs from blood, obtained on the day of vaccination. This TCR was recovered from a man aged 45 to 65 who received an inactivated influenza vaccine. This chain's CDR3 is CASSGDGYNEQFF. As DNA, the CDR3 is TGTGCCAGCAGTGGGGACGGCTACAATGAGCAGTTCTTC.